This is a list of T cell receptor beta chains from one sample in a study of blood T cells in healthy people across ages. TCRdb re-called the 5' RACE reads with MiXCR, one entry per CDR3 protein. In the table there are around 1,500,000 distinct CDR3 sequences, approximately 42% of which are singletons. Material for sequencing was blood. These TCRs come from a woman in her late teens or twenties in good health. Both conserved end residues are part of each CDR3. A D gene is named only where the DNA matches it firmly. Part of the rows lack a size; the others show once, few, many or a class for expanded clones.

D: TRBD1; V: TRBV20-1; J: TRBJ1-6; size: .; CDR3: CSARGTGNIRSPLHF; DNA: TGCAGTGCTAGGGGGACAGGGAATATTAGATCACCCCTCCACTTT
D: TRBD1; V: TRBV30; J: TRBJ1-2; size: .; CDR3: CAWTSPGQGTYGYTF; DNA: TGTGCCTGGACCTCGCCCGGACAGGGGACTTATGGCTACACCTTC
D: .; V: TRBV6-1; J: TRBJ1-1; size: few; CDR3: CASSGEQGLDTEAFF; DNA: TGTGCCAGCAGTGGGGAACAGGGTCTGGACACTGAAGCTTTCTTT
D: TRBD2; V: TRBV20-1; J: TRBJ2-1; size: .; CDR3: CSARPTLADLYNEQFF; DNA: TGCAGTGCTAGACCGACACTAGCGGATCTTTACAATGAGCAGTTCTTC
D: TRBD1; V: TRBV29-1; J: TRBJ2-2; size: few; CDR3: CSVADRAGLAGELFF; DNA: TGCAGCGTCGCGGACAGGGCAGGGTTAGCCGGGGAGCTGTTTTTT
D: TRBD2; V: TRBV11-2; J: TRBJ2-3; size: few; CDR3: CASSFLAGGSDTQYF; DNA: TGTGCCAGCAGCTTTCTAGCGGGAGGCTCAGATACGCAGTATTTT
D: .; V: TRBV24-1; J: TRBJ1-6; size: .; CDR3: CATSVLANSPLHF; DNA: TGTGCCACCAGTGTCCTCGCTAATTCACCCCTCCACTTT
D: .; V: TRBV2; J: TRBJ1-1; size: .; CDR3: CASSGDYGDTEAFF; DNA: TGTGCCAGCAGTGGCGACTACGGTGACACTGAAGCTTTCTTT
D: .; V: TRBV6-1; J: TRBJ1-4; size: few; CDR3: CASSVPGALGNEKLFF; DNA: TGTGCCAGCAGTGTCCCAGGGGCGCTGGGTAATGAAAAACTGTTTTTT
D: TRBD1; V: TRBV5-1; J: TRBJ1-2; size: few; CDR3: CASTEMPGQGAFGYTF; DNA: TGCGCCAGCACCGAAATGCCGGGACAGGGGGCGTTTGGCTACACCTTC
D: TRBD1; V: TRBV7-9; J: TRBJ1-4; size: few; CDR3: CASSGRQGILEKLFF; DNA: TGTGCCAGCAGCGGCCGACAGGGGATCTTGGAAAAACTGTTTTTT
D: .; V: TRBV6-5; J: TRBJ2-4; size: .; CDR3: CASRGNDNEGYIQYF; DNA: TGTGCCAGCAGGGGGAACGACAATGAGGGATACATTCAGTACTTC
D: .; V: TRBV29-1; J: TRBJ2-1; size: few; CDR3: CSARTASSYNEQFF; DNA: TGCAGCGCGAGGACGGCCTCCTCCTACAATGAGCAGTTCTTC
D: .; V: TRBV20-1; J: TRBJ1-2; size: .; CDR3: CSAEQGSGYTF; DNA: TGCAGTGCAGAACAGGGTTCCGGCTACACCTTC
D: .; V: TRBV7-2; J: TRBJ2-5; size: many; CDR3: CASSTRRPTETQYF; DNA: TGTGCCAGCAGCACCCGGAGGCCCACAGAGACCCAGTACTTC
D: TRBD1; V: TRBV6-5; J: TRBJ1-5; size: once; CDR3: CASSNPSTGDQPQHF; DNA: TGTGCCAGCAGCAACCCATCGACAGGGGATCAGCCCCAGCATTTT
D: TRBD2; V: TRBV5-1; J: TRBJ2-7; size: .; CDR3: CASSTIAGPPSYNEQYF; DNA: TGCGCCAGCAGCACAATAGCGGGGCCCCCCTCCTACAATGAGCAGTACTTC
D: .; V: TRBV4-2; J: TRBJ1-6; size: .; CDR3: CASSQEPTAQISPLHF; DNA: TGTGCCAGCAGCCAAGAGCCCACAGCGCAGATTTCACCCCTCCACTTT
D: .; V: TRBV7-9; J: TRBJ1-2; size: .; CDR3: CASSSGWDSLIYGYTF; DNA: TGTGCCAGCAGCTCCGGGTGGGATTCCCTTATATATGGCTACACCTTC
D: .; V: TRBV12-3/TRBV12-4; J: TRBJ1-2; size: few; CDR3: CASSLAGSPGYTF; DNA: TGTGCCAGCAGTTTAGCCGGGAGTCCTGGCTACACCTTC
D: TRBD1; V: TRBV4-1; J: TRBJ2-4; size: .; CDR3: CASSRGTGNKNIQYF; DNA: TGCGCCAGCAGCCGAGGGACAGGAAACAAAAACATTCAGTACTTC
D: .; V: TRBV7-2; J: TRBJ1-2; size: .; CDR3: CASSLVRVLRDGQNYGYTF; DNA: TGTGCCAGCAGCTTAGTACGAGTTCTGCGGGACGGACAGAACTATGGCTACACCTTC
D: TRBD2; V: TRBV20-1; J: TRBJ2-7; size: .; CDR3: CSARDTSGGKFSYEQYF; DNA: TGCAGTGCTAGAGATACTAGCGGGGGGAAGTTCTCCTACGAGCAGTACTTC
D: .; V: TRBV20-1; J: TRBJ2-1; size: .; CDR3: CSATGDREGNEQFF; DNA: TGCAGTGCGACCGGGGACCGAGAGGGGAATGAGCAGTTCTTC
D: .; V: TRBV5-1; J: TRBJ2-7; size: many; CDR3: CASSPAGTYEQYF; DNA: TGCGCCAGCAGCCCCGCAGGTACCTACGAGCAGTACTTC